Below, 11 T cell receptor beta chains from the same sample are listed, as sequenced in a study of T cell repertoires in aging, cancer and after chemotherapy (dated by TCRdb to the late 2010s). Genomic DNA extracted from peripheral blood, rather than sorted cells or RNA, was used as the source for amplification of TCR beta rearrangements. Sequencing used an Illumina MiSeq. Rearranged TRB sequences spanning V, D and J segments were amplified in a multiplex touch-down PCR with a mixed TRB-A/B primer pool. The public reads were reanalyzed by TCRdb: fastp trimming at Q25, MiXCR alignment, in-frame beta chains only. Rows with a matching CDR3 protein are joined into one entry that keeps the most common DNA and genes. The table for this sample lists 950 to 1,000 distinct CDR3 sequences; 20% to 30% of them were counted only once. The ten largest account for 25% to 35% of the sample. The sequenced sample was blood. The receptor source for this set is a human donor with a solid tumor.

This clonotype is categorized as large. The chain joins TRBV6-1 to TRBJ2-7; TRBD2 matches 12 bases. Trimming removed 1 base from V and 4 bases from J; junction bases left unmatched: 8. The CDR3 is 17 residues long. Looked up from germline, CDR1 is MNHNS and CDR2 is SASEGT. The CDR3 DNA is TGTGCCAGCAGTGAAGGAGCACTAGCGGGAGGAAGATACGAGCAGTACTTC. This codes for CASSEGALAGGRYEQYF.

The chain employs TRBV4-1 and TRBJ2-7; 10 nucleotides align to TRBD2. This CDR3 has 17 residues. In germline, CDR1 is MGHRA, CDR2 YSYEKL. V shed 4 bases, J shed 1 base, and the junction held 10 bases outside the gene matches. The CDR3 DNA reads as TGCGCCAGCAGCCCCAGGACTAGCGGTAGGGATTCCTACGAGCAGTACTTC. Amino acids: CASSPRTSGRDSYEQYF.

This clonotype is deemed large (0.1 to 1%). The chain couples TRBV12-3 or TRBV12-4 to TRBJ1-1; 10 bases are shared with TRBD1. This CDR3 comprises 14 residues. Trimming cost V 4 bases and J 6 bases; bases outside gene matches: 5. DNA of the CDR3: TGTGCCAGCAGTTCGACAGGGGGCGCAGCTGAAGCTTTCTTT. Amino acid sequence: CASSSTGGAAEAFF.

By share of the sample, this clonotype is large (0.1 to 1%). The genes are TRBV5-6 and TRBJ1-2, with 8 bases fitting TRBD1. V dropped 2 bases and J dropped 7; count of bases not matched to a gene: 7. This CDR3 spans 14 amino acids. The germline V gene has CDR1 SGHDT and CDR2 YYEEEE. CDR3 DNA: TGTGCCAGCAGCTTACGCAGGGGGCGCTTTGGCTACACCTTC. This codes for CASSLRRGRFGYTF.

As regards this clonotype: This may be a read error: a much more frequent sequence differs by one nucleotide. The rearrangement links TRBV6-5 to TRBJ1-1, with 9 bases fitting TRBD1. CDR3 size: 14 residues. CDR1 is MNHEY and CDR2 is SVGAGI in the germline V gene. The CDR3 loop is CASSGQQGATESFF. The DNA of the CDR3 is TGTGCCAGCAGTGGCCAACAGGGGGCAACTGAATCTTTCTTT.

Worth noting for this clonotype: The germline gene is not matched at one end of the junction; a read error may be the cause. The J gene is TRBJ2-2, the V gene TRBV12-3 or TRBV12-4; 8 bases align to TRBD1. The CDR3 runs 15 residues. The CDR3, as DNA: TGTGCCAGCAGTTTTACCAGGGGGCGCGGCGGGGAGCTTTTTTTT. Protein sequence: CASSFTRGRGGELFF.

By share, this clonotype ranks as large. The chain links TRBV6-6 to TRBJ2-7; 11 nucleotides align to TRBD2. V lost 6 bases to trimming and J lost 3 bases; unmatched junction nucleotides: 10. CDR1 is MNHNY, CDR2 SVGAGI, per germline (reference sequence). This CDR3 is 16 amino acids long. The CDR3 sequence: CASSTRTSGLVYEQYF. The CDR3 bases are TGTGCCAGCAGCACTAGGACTAGCGGGCTCGTCTACGAGCAGTACTTC.

CDR3 residues: CASTPGPPRSNQPQHF. CDR3 bases: TGTGCCAGCACCCCGGGCCCTCCCCGAAGCAATCAGCCCCAGCATTTT. This sequence joins TRBV12-3 or TRBV12-4 and TRBJ1-5; D is undetermined. The germline V and J ends were trimmed by 7 bases and 1 base, with 17 bases remaining between them. The CDR3 contains 16 residues.

The chain employs TRBV6-5 and TRBJ2-1; 10 positions agree with TRBD2. V was pared by 6 bases and J by 12 bases, with 26 bases of the junction left unmatched. The length of the CDR3 is 19 residues. Germline-derived CDR1 and CDR2 are MNHEY and SVGAGI. The CDR3 protein is CASSLRSGSTSGIRRGQFF. CDR3 bases: TGTGCCAGCAGCCTCCGTTCGGGATCTACTAGCGGGATTCGGCGGGGGCAGTTCTTC.

This clonotype was seen a handful of times. The chain uses TRBV11-2 and TRBJ1-1; possible D gene TRBD1, 5 bases. Deletions cut 5 bases from V and 7 bases from J, with 17 bases between. CDR1 SGHAT and CDR2 FQNNGV come from the germline V gene. The CDR3 extends over 14 amino acids. CDR3 DNA sequence: TGTGCCAGCAGCCAGCAGGGAAAAGGTTATGAAGCTTTCTTT. This encodes CASSQQGKGYEAFF.

This chain links TRBV30 with TRBJ2-3; D not certain. The CDR3 loop spans 13 amino acids. Germline V gives CDR1 GTSNPN, CDR2 SVGIG (reference sequence). Trimming took off 1 base at V and 2 bases at J, with 7 bases between the two ends. The CDR3 bases are TGTGCCTGGAGTGGAGGAGTCACAGATACGCAGTATTTT. Amino acid sequence: CAWSGGVTDTQYF.